This TCR beta chain was found in a study of T cells in Graves' hyperthyroidism and ophthalmopathy. Overall study results and limits: It was a median 6.5 months before onset that the model predicted ophthalmopathy.

This clonotype appeared a few times. Its cognate antigen is unknown. Trimming left V 6 bases short and J 5 bases short, with 13 bases between. The CDR3 has 13 amino acids. Germline-derived CDR1 and CDR2 are DFQATT and SNEGSKA (reference sequence). The CDR3 regions of TCR beta were amplified from RNA transcripts. Researchers ran a first-round RT-PCR on the TCR CDR3 using the HTBI primer set. Using its own MiXCR run on the multiplex PCR reads, TCRdb lists one record per CDR3 protein. Of approximately 600,000 distinct CDR3 sequences listed, around 21% are singletons. The rearrangement links TRBV20-1 to TRBJ2-2; D is perhaps TRBD2 (5 bases). The receptor comes from a man younger than 40 with Graves' ophthalmopathy. The sequenced sample consisted of blood. CDR3 amino acids: CSAPRTLTGELFF. CDR3 nucleotides: TGCAGTGCGCCCCGGACTCTAACCGGGGAGCTGTTTTTT.